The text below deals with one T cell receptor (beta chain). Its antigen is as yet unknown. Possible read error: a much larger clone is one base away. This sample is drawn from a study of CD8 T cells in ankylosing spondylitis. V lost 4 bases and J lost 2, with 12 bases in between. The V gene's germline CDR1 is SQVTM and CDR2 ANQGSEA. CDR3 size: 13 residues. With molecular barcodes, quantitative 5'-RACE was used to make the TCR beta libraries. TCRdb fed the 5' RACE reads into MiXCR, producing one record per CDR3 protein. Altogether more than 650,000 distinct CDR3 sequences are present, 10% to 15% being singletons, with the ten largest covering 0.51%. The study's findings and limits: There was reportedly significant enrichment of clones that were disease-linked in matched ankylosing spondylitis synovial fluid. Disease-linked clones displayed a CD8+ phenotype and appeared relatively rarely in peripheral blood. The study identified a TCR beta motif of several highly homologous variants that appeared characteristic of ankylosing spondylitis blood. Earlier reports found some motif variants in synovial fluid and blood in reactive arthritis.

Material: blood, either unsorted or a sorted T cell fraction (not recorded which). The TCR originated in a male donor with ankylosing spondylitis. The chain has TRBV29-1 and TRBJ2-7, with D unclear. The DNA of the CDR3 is TGCAGCGTTGGCCGCCTGAGCCCCTACGAGCAGTACTTC. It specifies CSVGRLSPYEQYF.